These 31 T cell receptor beta chains were all obtained from the same sample, sequenced in a study of vaccination effects on CD4 cells after COVID-19. No antigen has been assigned to these receptors. Repertoires were generated with immunoSEQ multiplex PCR, while TCRdb's copy carries only in-frame clones and drops some. There are tens of thousands of clones in the sample; 70% to 80% occur only once, and approximately 3% lies in the top ten. Before any sequencing was done, the ViraFEST assay used viral peptide pools to expand antigen-specific CD4+ T cells. Subsequent to approximately 9 days of culture, CD4+ T cells were isolated. Nucleocapsid antibody tests were negative, and the vaccine recipients had no prior SARS-CoV-2 infection. The source was CD4+ T cells from PBMCs cultured with HCoV-NL63 spike peptides, collected before COVID-19 vaccination. These receptors originate from a human donor who received a COVID-19 vaccine.

The chain combines TRBV7-3 with TRBJ2-1; possible D gene TRBD1, 5 bases. Germline V gene data show CDR1 as SGHTA and CDR2 as FQGTGA. The CDR3 extends over 16 amino acids. V dropped 6 bases and J dropped 1 base, with 16 bases sitting between them. The CDR3 DNA is TGTGCCAGCAGGAAGCCCAGGGATGTTTCCTACAATGAGCAGTTCTTC. Its translation is CASRKPRDVSYNEQFF.

The V gene is TRBV12-3 or TRBV12-4, the J gene TRBJ1-1; the D gene is possibly TRBD1 (5 bases). The CDR3 sequence is 12 residues long. The V end lost 5 bases, the J end lost 7 bases, and 11 bases lay between the germline ends. CDR3 protein: CASSLRDGEAFF. CDR3 coding DNA: TGTGCCAGCAGTCTTAGGGACGGTGAAGCTTTCTTT.

The V and J genes are TRBV6-2 or TRBV6-3 and TRBJ1-3; no clear D. The CDR3 has 13 residues. Trimming stripped 5 bases from V and 2 bases from J, with 7 bases between. Germline V gene sequence: CDR1 MNHEY, CDR2 SVGEGT. For the CDR3, the DNA is TGTGCCAGCAGTCCAGCTCCTGGAAACACCATATATTTT. Its protein is CASSPAPGNTIYF.

The rearrangement uses TRBV18 and TRBJ2-3, with no clear D. The germline V and J ends were trimmed by 0 bases and 6 bases, with 10 bases remaining between them. The CDR3 has 14 amino acids. CDR1 KGHSH and CDR2 LQKENI come from the germline V gene. Here the CDR3 reads CASSPPGIPDTQYF. The CDR3 DNA is TGTGCCAGCTCACCACCCGGCATACCGGATACGCAGTATTTT. Drawing the rest from reference TRBV18 and TRBJ2-3, the complete variable domain is NAGVMQNPRHLVRRRGQEARLRCSPMKGHSHVYWYRQLPEEGLKFMVYLQKENIIDESGMPKERFSAEFPKEGPSILRIQQVVRGDSAAYFCASSPPGIPDTQYFGPGTRLTVL.

As concerns this clone: Other DNA sequences in this sample translate to the same CDR3. V usage is TRBV28 and J usage is TRBJ1-2; D is perhaps TRBD1 (5 bases). The germline V gene encodes CDR1 MDHEN and CDR2 SYDVKM. The CDR3 has 12 residues. V was pared by 1 base and J by 5 bases, with 5 bases between. The CDR3: CASSLSGYGYTF. As DNA, the CDR3 is TGTGCCAGCAGTTTATCAGGGTATGGCTACACCTTC.

V gene TRBV9 combines with J gene TRBJ1-4; tentative D call: TRBD1 (5 bases). The germline V gene encodes CDR1 SGDLS and CDR2 YYNGEE. The CDR3 has 15 amino acids. V shed 0 bases and J shed 4 bases, with 10 bases lying between them. The CDR3 is CASSVDRGDNEKLFF. The CDR3 coding sequence is TGTGCCAGCAGCGTAGATCGGGGGGATAATGAAAAACTGTTTTTT.

This chain links TRBV7-8 with TRBJ2-3; 9 bases are a match to TRBD1. The CDR3 covers 14 residues. V gave up 5 bases and J gave up 5 bases; unmatched junction bases: 5. Germline CDR1 is SGHVS and CDR2 is FQNEAQ. CDR3 in amino acids: CASSRDRGGDTQYF. In DNA, the CDR3 is TGTGCCAGCAGCCGAGACAGGGGGGGAGATACGCAGTATTTT.

The chain recombines TRBV27 with TRBJ2-7; D gene unclear. V lost 7 bases to trimming and J lost 3 bases, with 4 bases between them. Per the germline V gene, CDR1 is MNHEY and CDR2 is SMNVEV (reference sequence). The CDR3 contains 10 residues. CDR3 sequence: CASNLYEQYV. The CDR3 nucleotides are TGTGCCAGCAACCTCTACGAGCAGTACGTC.

This clone was found once. V and J are TRBV2 and TRBJ2-6; the D is unclear. Germline V gene lookup returns CDR1 SNHLY and CDR2 FYNNEI. The CDR3 is made up of 16 amino acids. Trimming cost V 4 bases and J 0 bases, with 10 bases left between them. CDR3 sequence: CASSARLSSGANVLTF. The CDR3 nucleotides are TGTGCCAGCAGTGCCCGACTGTCCTCTGGGGCCAACGTCCTGACTTTC.

This chain links TRBV2 with TRBJ2-3, with D perhaps matching TRBD2 (6 bases). V lost 4 bases to trimming and J lost 5 bases, with 13 bases between them. The CDR3 contains 14 residues. The germline V gene has CDR1 SNHLY and CDR2 FYNNEI. CDR3 region: CASSGRLSGDTQYF. CDR3 nucleotide sequence: TGTGCCAGCAGTGGGCGCCTTAGCGGAGATACGCAGTATTTT.

The chain recombines TRBV7-2 with TRBJ2-3; D possibly matches TRBD1 or TRBD2 (5 bases each). Germline CDR1 reads SGHTA; CDR2 reads FQGNSA. Trimming removed 1 base at V and 2 bases at J, with 13 bases between. The CDR3 sequence is 16 residues long. The CDR3 nucleotides are TGTGCCAGCAGCTTAGTGGGGCTAGCACTCACAGATACGCAGTATTTT. It yields the protein CASSLVGLALTDTQYF.

This clone was recorded only once. The gene calls are TRBV30 and TRBJ1-1; D is ambiguous. From germline, CDR1 is GTSNPN and CDR2 SVGIG (reference sequence). The ends were cut back, 5 bases at V and 0 bases at J, with 19 bases in the middle. The CDR3 extends over 16 amino acids. CDR3 region: CAWGPARSNMNTEAFF. As DNA, the CDR3 is TGTGCCTGGGGCCCCGCCCGCAGTAACATGAACACTGAAGCTTTCTTT. Full variable domain (outside the CDR3, taken from reference TRBV30 and TRBJ1-1): SQTIHQWPATLVQPVGSPLSLECTVEGTSNPNLYWYRQAAGRGLQLLFYSVGIGQISSEVPQNLSASRPQDRQFILSSKKLLLSDSGFYLCAWGPARSNMNTEAFFGQGTRLTVV.

The chain combines TRBV4-1 with TRBJ1-2; D remains unclear. Trimming left V 0 bases short and J 3 bases short, with 11 bases between. This CDR3 has 15 residues. Looked up from germline, CDR1 is MGHRA and CDR2 is YSYEKL. The CDR3 DNA reads as TGCGCCAGCAGCCAAGATTCGCGGCAGTACTATGGCTACACCTTC. Amino acid sequence: CASSQDSRQYYGYTF.

The rearrangement uses TRBV9 and TRBJ2-3; 12 bases match TRBD2. J gave up 3 bases and V 1 base, and 9 bases lay outside the gene matches. The V gene's germline CDR1 is SGDLS and CDR2 YYNGEE. This CDR3 is 18 amino acids long. The chain's CDR3 is CASSVSKTSGGLTDTQYF. CDR3 bases: TGTGCCAGCAGCGTATCGAAGACTAGCGGGGGACTAACAGATACGCAGTATTTT.

This chain joins TRBV7-3 and TRBJ1-1; D is uncertain. The CDR3 spans 15 residues. Germline CDR1 and CDR2: SGHTA and FQGTGA. Trimming removed 5 bases at V and 3 bases at J, with 16 bases between. The chain's CDR3 is CASSPYAFGDTEAFF. CDR3 DNA sequence: TGTGCCAGCAGCCCTTACGCTTTTGGGGACACTGAAGCTTTCTTT.

CDR3 loop: CASETTKNTEAFF. The CDR3 DNA sequence: TGTGCCAGCGAAACCACAAAAAACACTGAAGCTTTCTTT. V is TRBV28 and J is TRBJ1-1; D is unresolved. V lost 8 bases, J lost 2 bases, and 12 bases lay in between. This CDR3 comprises 13 residues. Germline V gene lookup returns CDR1 MDHEN and CDR2 SYDVKM.

The chain joins TRBV3-1 (or the pseudogene TRBV3-2) to TRBJ2-5, with a weak D call TRBD1 (6 bases). The V end lost 3 bases, the J end lost 5 bases, and 16 bases lay between the germline ends. Per germline, CDR1 LGHDT and CDR2 YNNKEL (reference sequence). The CDR3 length is 15 residues. The CDR3 DNA is TGTGCCAGCAGCCAGGTGACAGGCCGGCGGGAGACCCAGTACTTC. Its translation: CASSQVTGRRETQYF.

CDR3 sequence: CASSPPPNTEAFF. DNA for the CDR3: TGTGCCAGCTCACCCCCGCCGAACACTGAAGCTTTCTTT. J is TRBJ1-1 and V is TRBV18; D unresolved. The CDR3 has 13 amino acids. Germline CDR1 is KGHSH and CDR2 is LQKENI. The V gene lost 3 bases and the J gene lost 1 base, with 6 bases spanning the gap.

The V and J genes are TRBV29-1 and TRBJ2-1; D is unclear. This CDR3 is 10 amino acids long. Trimming left V 3 bases short and J 9 bases short, with 6 bases between. Germline loops: CDR1 SQVTM, CDR2 ANQGSEA. CDR3 in amino acids: CSVESREQFF. CDR3 nucleotide sequence: TGCAGCGTTGAGTCGCGTGAGCAGTTCTTC.

This clone has more than one count but fewer than ten. For the CDR3, the DNA is TGTGCCAGCAGACGAGACGGCCAGAACACCGGGGAGCTGTTTTTT. This gives the protein CASRRDGQNTGELFF. V and J are TRBV27 and TRBJ2-2, with D uncertain. The CDR3 is 15 residues long. Germline V lookup: CDR1 MNHEY, CDR2 SMNVEV (reference sequence). V lost 6 bases and J 1 base, leaving 12 bases between the germline ends.

The rearrangement links TRBV29-1 to TRBJ2-1, with 11 bases lining up with TRBD1. Germline V gene data show CDR1 as SQVTM and CDR2 as ANQGSEA. V shed 6 bases, J shed 8 bases, and the junction held 3 bases outside the gene matches. The CDR3 sequence is 12 residues long. DNA of the CDR3: TGCAGCGTCTGGACAGGGGGCGATGAGCAGTTCTTC. It translates to CSVWTGGDEQFF.

This chain uses TRBV5-1 with TRBJ2-1, with D possibly TRBD2 on 6 matching bases. Trimming pared 3 bases from V and 5 bases from J, leaving 24 bases between. Germline V gene data show CDR1 as SGHRS and CDR2 as YFSETQ. The CDR3 spans 18 residues. The DNA for the CDR3 is TGCGCCAGCAGCTGGTACACCCCGGGACTCATGGGAGACAATGAGCAGTTCTTC. Amino acid sequence: CASSWYTPGLMGDNEQFF.

This chain uses TRBV5-5 with TRBJ2-7; D gene unclear. Germline V gives CDR1 SGHKS, CDR2 YYEKEE (reference sequence). The CDR3 contains 13 residues. Trimming stripped 5 bases from V and 2 bases from J, with 11 bases between. The CDR3 spells CASSPQPPYEQYV. DNA for the CDR3: TGTGCCAGCAGTCCGCAACCCCCCTACGAGCAGTACGTC.

The chain recombines TRBV5-6 with TRBJ1-2, with 10 positions matching TRBD1. Germline V CDR1 and CDR2: SGHDT, YYEEEE. This CDR3 comprises 14 residues. The trim removed 7 bases at V and 5 bases at J, leaving 8 bases unmatched. This chain's CDR3 is CASAGDRGSYGYTF. The CDR3 region has the DNA TGTGCCAGCGCCGGGGACAGGGGATCTTATGGCTACACCTTC.

The gene calls are TRBV28 and TRBJ2-7; 10 nucleotides match TRBD2. With V trimmed by 2 bases and J by 6 bases, 10 bases remained unmatched. This CDR3 has 16 amino acids. Germline values: CDR1 MDHEN, CDR2 SYDVKM. CDR3 protein: CASSLGSGGAFGEQYV. DNA for the CDR3: TGTGCCAGCAGTTTAGGCAGCGGGGGGGCCTTTGGCGAGCAGTACGTC.

This clone was recorded once. The V gene is TRBV5-8, the J gene TRBJ1-1; D is undetermined. The germline V gene has CDR1 SGHTS and CDR2 YDEGEE. The CDR3 runs 15 residues. The V end lost 4 bases, the J end lost 5 bases, and 18 bases lay between the germline ends. The CDR3 loop is CASSRGKLIGTEAFF. The CDR3 DNA follows: TGTGCCAGCAGCCGCGGGAAGTTGATTGGGACTGAAGCTTTCTTT.

The V gene is TRBV28, the J gene TRBJ1-4; D might be TRBD1 (6 bases). V was trimmed by 2 bases and J by 8 bases, leaving 21 bases between them. The CDR3 runs to 17 residues. Germline CDR1 and CDR2: MDHEN and SYDVKM. CDR3 sequence: CASSLISRGAVGEKLFF. DNA of the CDR3: TGTGCCAGCAGTTTAATATCGCGGGGGGCGGTAGGCGAAAAACTGTTTTTT.

The chain uses TRBV2 and TRBJ2-1; D gene uncertain. CDR1 and CDR2 from the germline V gene are SNHLY and FYNNEI. V gave up 6 bases and J gave up 8 bases, with 8 bases separating them. This CDR3 contains 11 residues. DNA for the CDR3: TGTGCCAGCAGGATATACGATGAGCAGTTCTTC. As protein: CASRIYDEQFF.

The rearrangement uses TRBV10-2 and TRBJ1-5, with a tentative D call TRBD1 (5 bases). With 3 bases removed from V and 7 bases from J, the gap between germline ends came to 10 bases. Germline loops: CDR1 WSHSY, CDR2 SAAADI. This CDR3 region has 13 residues. The CDR3 spells CASSDQGGQPQHF. CDR3 DNA: TGCGCCAGCAGTGACCAGGGAGGACAGCCCCAGCATTTT.

Only a few counts were recorded for this clone. The rearrangement links TRBV4-1 to TRBJ2-1; 10 positions agree with TRBD2. Losses at the gene ends were 0 bases for V and 5 bases for J; bases not matched to a gene: 16. This CDR3 comprises 20 residues. The germline CDR1 and CDR2 sequences are MGHRA and YSYEKL. DNA for the CDR3: TGCGCCAGCAGCCAAGACGTGTTAAGCGGGGGGGCCCTGGGCCACAATGAGCAGTTCTTC. Its translation is CASSQDVLSGGALGHNEQFF.

V gene TRBV6-5 combines with J gene TRBJ2-7; 9 bases agree with TRBD1. The CDR3 sequence is 14 residues long. Losses at the gene ends were 7 bases for V and 5 bases for J; bases not matched to a gene: 9. Germline CDR1 MNHEY, CDR2 SVGAGI. The CDR3 region is CASTWDRVPNEQYV. The CDR3 bases are TGTGCCAGCACATGGGACAGGGTGCCCAACGAGCAGTACGTC.